This T cell receptor (beta chain) was captured by sequencing in a study of blood T cell repertoires in COVID-19 (dated by TCRdb to about 2020). At the level of the whole study: Samples from collaborators originated in the United States, Italy and Spain and spanned both the acute and convalescent phases of COVID-19. The material from the prospective study consisted of cDNA or gDNA derived from T cells, B-cell-depleted T cells, or PBMCs. The dataset comprised deeply sampled blood TCRbeta repertoires from subjects exposed to, actively infected with, or recovered from COVID-19. The repertoires were released in a freely available public database intended as a resource for research on the immune response to SARS-CoV-2. Where available, HLA class I and class II types were taken from metadata supplied by the sample provider and were not determined by assay-based typing. The samples were drawn from the first 160 participants of the ongoing ImmuneRACE study and from 1,254 subjects provided by 6 global collaborators. A de-identified subject ID, COVID-19 status, age in years and sex were almost always included in the sample metadata. Study-wide findings and limitations: Clinical and demographic metadata were provided uncurated, with the amount varying by source and participant.

The collaborating institutions used their own protocols to collect whole blood in K2EDTA tubes. For TCRbeta analysis, collaborators shipped samples as frozen whole blood, isolated PBMCs, or DNA extracted from either of those sample types. Trimming at the junction amounts to 0 bases on V and 3 bases on J, and the germline ends lie 10 bases apart. CDR1 SGDLS and CDR2 YYNGEE are derived from the germline V gene. Counted from cysteine to phenylalanine, this CDR3 has 14 amino acids. The only DNA kept is the CDR3, 42 bases in frame from the first base. Of note for this clone: There is no known antigen for this receptor. Nothing much larger sits one base from this clone, and base qualities are not available.

The immunoSEQ Assay, a bias-controlled multiplex PCR, was used to amplify TCRbeta CDR3 regions from genomic DNA. Per the original workflow: The number of nucleated cells in each sample was estimated from the amplification of reference gene primers within the assay. To quantify the absolute abundance of each unique TCRbeta CDR3 rearrangement, sequence reads were collapsed and filtered. For each sample, productive Simpson clonality was calculated as the square root of Simpson's diversity index across productive rearrangements. TCRdb's version of the immuneACCESS table is confined to in-frame rearrangements and falls short of the full clone set. An unresolved V gene accounts for under half of the shortfall where checked; the remainder is of unknown origin. V, J and clone size are taken as reported in that table, and D and trimming were inferred from the DNA itself. The sample table holds tens of thousands of clones, of which 79% were seen once. Jointly, the top ten make up approximately 30% of the sample.

This chain is built from TRBV9 and TRBJ2-7; the D gene is perhaps TRBD2, from 5 matching bases. Sequencing was carried out using peripheral blood. The receptor comes from a human donor in a cohort sampled during active COVID-19. At the DNA level, the sequence is TGTGCCAGCAGCGTAGGGGATAGCGTCTACGAGCAGTACTTC. This codes for CASSVGDSVYEQYF.